This note documents a single T cell receptor beta chain sequence. Its antigen is as yet unknown. As for time point: blood at routine non-recurrence follow-up after resection. Unsorted tumor, nontumor lung tissue or cryopreserved PBMC supplied the whole RNA. This CDR3 is built from 13 residues. Trimming stripped 5 bases from V and 4 bases from J, with 10 bases between. Per germline, CDR1 SEHNR and CDR2 FQNEAQ (reference sequence). TCRdb used MiXCR to reprocess the 5' RACE reads, holding one entry per CDR3 protein. The sample includes about 120,000 distinct CDR3 sequences, about 10% of them seen just once. The data were taken from a study of spatial heterogeneity in lung cancer. The wider study: The donor group consisted of under 95 patients who had untreated, early-stage non-small cell lung cancer. The count of detected beta-chain sequences consistently exceeded that of alpha-chain sequences. Study findings and constraints: Ubiquitous expanded tumor TCRs surfaced in blood more at resection than they did at follow-up.

The sequence was collected from a female donor with early-stage non-small cell lung cancer. Specimen: PBMCs, collected at follow-up. This chain connects TRBV7-9 to TRBJ2-3; D unresolved. CDR3 amino acids: CASSRRPPDTQYF. CDR3 coding DNA: TGTGCCAGCAGCCGTCGTCCCCCAGATACGCAGTATTTT.